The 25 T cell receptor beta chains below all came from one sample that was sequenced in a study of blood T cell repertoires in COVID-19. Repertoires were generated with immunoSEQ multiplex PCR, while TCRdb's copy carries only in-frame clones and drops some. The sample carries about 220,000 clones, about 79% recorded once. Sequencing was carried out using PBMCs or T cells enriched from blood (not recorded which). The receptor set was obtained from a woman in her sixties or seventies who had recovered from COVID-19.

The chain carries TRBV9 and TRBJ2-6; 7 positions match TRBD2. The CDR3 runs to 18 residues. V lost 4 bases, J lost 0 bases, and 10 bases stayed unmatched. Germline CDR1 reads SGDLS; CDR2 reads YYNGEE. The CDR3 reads CASSPYLAERSGANVLTF. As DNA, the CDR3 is TGTGCCAGCAGCCCTTATCTAGCGGAGCGCTCTGGGGCCAACGTCCTGACTTTC.

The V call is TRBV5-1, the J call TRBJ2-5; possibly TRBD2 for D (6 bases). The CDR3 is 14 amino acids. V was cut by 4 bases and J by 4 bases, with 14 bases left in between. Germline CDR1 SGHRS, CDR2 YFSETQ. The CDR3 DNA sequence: TGCGCCAGCAGCCGGTTGCAGGGAGGAGAGACCCAGTACTTC. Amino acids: CASSRLQGGETQYF.

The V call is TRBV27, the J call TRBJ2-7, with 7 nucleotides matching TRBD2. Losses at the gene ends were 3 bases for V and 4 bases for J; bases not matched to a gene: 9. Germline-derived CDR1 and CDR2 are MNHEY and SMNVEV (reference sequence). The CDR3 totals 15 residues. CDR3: CASSFYGGSAYEQYF. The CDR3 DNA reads TGTGCCAGCAGTTTCTATGGCGGGAGCGCGTACGAGCAGTACTTC.

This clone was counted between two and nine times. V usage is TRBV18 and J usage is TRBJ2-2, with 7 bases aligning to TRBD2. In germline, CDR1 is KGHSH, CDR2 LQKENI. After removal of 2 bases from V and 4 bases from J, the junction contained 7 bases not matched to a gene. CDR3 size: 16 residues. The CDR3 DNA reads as TGTGCCAGCTCACCAGGGGGGGACCGAAGCACCGGGGAGCTGTTTTTT. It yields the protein CASSPGGDRSTGELFF. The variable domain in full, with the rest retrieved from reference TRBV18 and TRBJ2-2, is NAGVMQNPRHLVRRRGQEARLRCSPMKGHSHVYWYRQLPEEGLKFMVYLQKENIIDESGMPKERFSAEFPKEGPSILRIQQVVRGDSAAYFCASSPGGDRSTGELFFGEGSRLTVL.

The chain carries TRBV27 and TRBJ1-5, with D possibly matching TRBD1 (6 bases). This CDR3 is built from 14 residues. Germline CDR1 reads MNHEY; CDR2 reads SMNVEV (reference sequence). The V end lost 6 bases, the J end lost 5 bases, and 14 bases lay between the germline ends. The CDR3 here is CASSISQGYQPQHF. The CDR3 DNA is TGTGCCAGCAGCATCTCACAGGGATATCAGCCCCAGCATTTT.

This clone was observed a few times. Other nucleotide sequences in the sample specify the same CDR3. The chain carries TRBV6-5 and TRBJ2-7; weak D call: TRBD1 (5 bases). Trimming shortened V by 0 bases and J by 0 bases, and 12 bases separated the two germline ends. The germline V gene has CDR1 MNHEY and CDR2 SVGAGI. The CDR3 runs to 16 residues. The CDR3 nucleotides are TGTGCCAGCAGTTACTCAACAGGTCAAAGCTCCTACGAGCAGTACTTC. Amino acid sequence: CASSYSTGQSSYEQYF.

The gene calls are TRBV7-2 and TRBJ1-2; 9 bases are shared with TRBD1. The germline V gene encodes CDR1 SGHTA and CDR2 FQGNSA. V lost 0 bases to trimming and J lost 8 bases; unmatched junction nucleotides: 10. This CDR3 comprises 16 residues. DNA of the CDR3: TGTGCCAGCAGCTTAGCGTGGGGACAGGGAGAGCAGGGCTACACCTTC. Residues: CASSLAWGQGEQGYTF.

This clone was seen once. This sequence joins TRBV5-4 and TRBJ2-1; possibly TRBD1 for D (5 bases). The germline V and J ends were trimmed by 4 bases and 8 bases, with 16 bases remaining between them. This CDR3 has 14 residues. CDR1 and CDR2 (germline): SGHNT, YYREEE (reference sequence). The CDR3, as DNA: TGTGCCAGCAGCCTCACCTTTGGGGCTGATGAGCAGTTCTTC. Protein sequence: CASSLTFGADEQFF.

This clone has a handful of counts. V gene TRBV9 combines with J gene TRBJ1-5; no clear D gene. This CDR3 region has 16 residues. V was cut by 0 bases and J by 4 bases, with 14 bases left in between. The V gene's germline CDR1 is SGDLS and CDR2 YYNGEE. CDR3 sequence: CASSVELGAPNQPQHF. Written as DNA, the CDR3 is TGTGCCAGCAGCGTAGAGTTGGGCGCCCCGAATCAGCCCCAGCATTTT.

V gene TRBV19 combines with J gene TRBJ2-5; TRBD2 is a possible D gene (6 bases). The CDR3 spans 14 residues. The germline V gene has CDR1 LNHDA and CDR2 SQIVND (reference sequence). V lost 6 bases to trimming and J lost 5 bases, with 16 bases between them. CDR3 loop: CASSAQRLAETQYF. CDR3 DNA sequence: TGTGCCAGTAGCGCCCAGCGGCTAGCGGAGACCCAGTACTTC. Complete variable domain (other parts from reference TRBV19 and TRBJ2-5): DGGITQSPKYLFRKEGQNVTLSCEQNLNHDAMYWYRQDPGQGLRLIYYSQIVNDFQKGDIAEGYSVSREKKESFPLTVTSAQKNPTAFYLCASSAQRLAETQYFGPGTRLLVL.

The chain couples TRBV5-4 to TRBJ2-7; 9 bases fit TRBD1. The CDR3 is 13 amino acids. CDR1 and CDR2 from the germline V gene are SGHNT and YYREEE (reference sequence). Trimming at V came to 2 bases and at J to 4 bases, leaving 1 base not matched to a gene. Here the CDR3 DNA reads TGTGCCAGCAGCTTAGGGACAGGGTACGAGCAGTACTTC. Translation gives CASSLGTGYEQYF.

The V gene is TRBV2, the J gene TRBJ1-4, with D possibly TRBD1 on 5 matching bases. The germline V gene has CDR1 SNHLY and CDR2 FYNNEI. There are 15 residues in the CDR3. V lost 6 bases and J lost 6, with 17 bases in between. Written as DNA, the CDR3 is TGTGCCAGCAGCCCGGGGGGAGGGAAGTATGAAAAACTGTTTTTT. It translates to CASSPGGGKYEKLFF. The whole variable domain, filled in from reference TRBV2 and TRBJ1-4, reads EPEVTQTPSHQVTQMGQEVILRCVPISNHLYFYWYRQILGQKVEFLVSFYNNEISEKSEIFDDQFSVERPDGSNFTLKIRSTKLEDSAMYFCASSPGGGKYEKLFFGSGTQLSVL.

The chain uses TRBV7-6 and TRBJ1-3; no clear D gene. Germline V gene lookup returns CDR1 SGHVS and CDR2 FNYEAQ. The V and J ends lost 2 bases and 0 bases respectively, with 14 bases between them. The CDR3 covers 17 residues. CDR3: CASSLPPAFSSGNTIYF. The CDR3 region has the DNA TGTGCCAGCAGCTTACCCCCAGCGTTTTCCTCTGGAAACACCATATATTTT.

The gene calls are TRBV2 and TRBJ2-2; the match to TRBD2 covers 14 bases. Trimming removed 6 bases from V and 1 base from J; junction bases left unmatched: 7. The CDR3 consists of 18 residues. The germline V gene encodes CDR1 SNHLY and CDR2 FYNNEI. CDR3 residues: CASSRLAGGPENTGELFF. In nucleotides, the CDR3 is TGTGCCAGCAGCCGACTAGCGGGGGGGCCGGAGAACACCGGGGAGCTGTTTTTT.

As DNA, the CDR3 is TGTGCCATCAGCCCTAGATCGGGACAGGGGTCAGATACGCAGTATTTT. This sequence encodes CAISPRSGQGSDTQYF. The chain has TRBV10-3 and TRBJ2-3, with 10 bases fitting TRBD1. Trimming took 6 bases from V and 4 from J; bases not matched to a gene: 10. CDR3 length: 16 residues. The germline V gene has CDR1 ENHRY and CDR2 SYGVKD.

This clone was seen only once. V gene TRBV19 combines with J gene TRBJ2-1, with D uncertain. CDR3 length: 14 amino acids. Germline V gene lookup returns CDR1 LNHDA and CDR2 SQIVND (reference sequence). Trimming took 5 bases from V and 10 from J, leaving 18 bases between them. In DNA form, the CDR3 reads TGTGCCAGTAGTCCCGGGTCTAGTGACGCGGAGCAGTTCTTC. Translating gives CASSPGSSDAEQFF.

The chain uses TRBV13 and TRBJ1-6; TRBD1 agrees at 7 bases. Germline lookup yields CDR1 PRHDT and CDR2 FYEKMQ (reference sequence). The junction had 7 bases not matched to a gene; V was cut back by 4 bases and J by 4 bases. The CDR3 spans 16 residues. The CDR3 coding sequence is TGTGCCAGCAGCTCCATGGACAGGAGATATAATTCACCCCTCCACTTT. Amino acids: CASSSMDRRYNSPLHF.

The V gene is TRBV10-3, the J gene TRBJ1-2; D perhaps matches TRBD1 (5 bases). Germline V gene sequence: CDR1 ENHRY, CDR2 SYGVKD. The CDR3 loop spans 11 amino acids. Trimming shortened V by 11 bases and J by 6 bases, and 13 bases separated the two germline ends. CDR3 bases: TGTGCCGCGGGGCGGGACGATGGCTACACCTTC. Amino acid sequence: CAAGRDDGYTF.

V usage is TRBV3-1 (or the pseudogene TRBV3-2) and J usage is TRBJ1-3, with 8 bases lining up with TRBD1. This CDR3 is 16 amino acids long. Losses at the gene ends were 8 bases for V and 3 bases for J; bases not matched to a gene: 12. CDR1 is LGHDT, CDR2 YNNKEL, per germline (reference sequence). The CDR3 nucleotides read TGTGCCAGCGGTGCCTGGCAGGGGGCCTTTGGAAACACCATATATTTT. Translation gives CASGAWQGAFGNTIYF.

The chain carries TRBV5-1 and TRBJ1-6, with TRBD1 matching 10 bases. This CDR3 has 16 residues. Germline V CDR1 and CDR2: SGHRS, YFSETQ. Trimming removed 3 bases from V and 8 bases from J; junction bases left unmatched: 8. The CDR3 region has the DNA TGCGCCAGCAGCTGGCAGGGACAGGGGTTGGATTCACCCCTCCACTTT. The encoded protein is CASSWQGQGLDSPLHF.

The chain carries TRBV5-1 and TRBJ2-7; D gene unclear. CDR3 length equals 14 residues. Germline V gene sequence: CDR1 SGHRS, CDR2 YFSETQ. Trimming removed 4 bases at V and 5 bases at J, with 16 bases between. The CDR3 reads CASSMPGVTDEQYF. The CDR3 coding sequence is TGCGCCAGCAGCATGCCCGGAGTGACCGACGAGCAGTACTTC.

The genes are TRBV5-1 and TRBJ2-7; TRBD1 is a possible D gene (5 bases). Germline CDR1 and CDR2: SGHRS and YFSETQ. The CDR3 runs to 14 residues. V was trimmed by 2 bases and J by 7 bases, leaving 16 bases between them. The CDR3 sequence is CASSFVQGQGEQYF. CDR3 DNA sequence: TGCGCCAGCAGCTTTGTCCAGGGCCAGGGAGAGCAGTACTTC.

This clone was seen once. The CDR3, as DNA: TGTGCCAGCAGTCCGACAGGGGGGAACTATGGCTACACCTTC. This sequence encodes CASSPTGGNYGYTF. The V gene is TRBV6-6, the J gene TRBJ1-2; 9 bases map to TRBD1. This CDR3 has 14 amino acids. V trimming: 5 bases; J trimming: 2 bases; junction bases outside the gene matches: 3. Germline assignment: CDR1 MNHNY and CDR2 SVGAGI (reference sequence).

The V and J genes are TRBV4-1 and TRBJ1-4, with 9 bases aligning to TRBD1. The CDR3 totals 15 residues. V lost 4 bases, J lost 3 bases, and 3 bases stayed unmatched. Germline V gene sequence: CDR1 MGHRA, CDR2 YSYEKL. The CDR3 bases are TGCGCCAGCAGCCGAACAGGGGGCCCTAATGAAAAACTGTTTTTT. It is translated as CASSRTGGPNEKLFF.

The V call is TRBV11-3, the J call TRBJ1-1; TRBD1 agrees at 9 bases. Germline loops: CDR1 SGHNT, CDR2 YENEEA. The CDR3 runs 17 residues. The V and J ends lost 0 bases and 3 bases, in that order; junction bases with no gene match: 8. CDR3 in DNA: TGTGCCAGCAGCTTAGATGAGGGGGACAGGGAGCACACTGAAGCTTTCTTT. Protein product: CASSLDEGDREHTEAFF.